The TCR beta chain described here comes from a study of T cell clones after liver transplantation. Study context: TCRbeta sequencing after a pre-transplant mixed lymphocyte reaction identified graft-donor-reactive clones, later tracked in post-transplant blood. Standard immunosuppression, with no induction, continued until 12-24 months after transplant. Findings and caveats of the study: A significant post-transplant drop in circulating graft-donor-reactive CD4 TCRbeta sequences occurred in most of the 8 subjects.

Data came from immunoSEQ multiplex PCR; TCRdb stores just in-frame clones and leaves some out. This table has more than 75,000 clones, nearly 85% appearing once. Germline V gives CDR1 SGHAT, CDR2 FQDESV (reference sequence). The V gene lost 2 bases and the J gene lost 4 bases, with 8 bases spanning the gap. This CDR3 has 14 amino acids. In the case of this clone: Its antigen is as yet unknown.

The V and J genes are TRBV11-1 and TRBJ2-2; D gene ambiguous. The source was CD4+ T cells from blood, collected about 46 months after liver transplant. This clonotype was obtained from a human patient who received a liver transplant. Some T cells may be supplied by the graft donor. CDR3: CASSLTFSTGELFF. CDR3 in DNA: TGTGCCAGCAGCTTAACGTTTTCCACCGGGGAGCTGTTTTTT.